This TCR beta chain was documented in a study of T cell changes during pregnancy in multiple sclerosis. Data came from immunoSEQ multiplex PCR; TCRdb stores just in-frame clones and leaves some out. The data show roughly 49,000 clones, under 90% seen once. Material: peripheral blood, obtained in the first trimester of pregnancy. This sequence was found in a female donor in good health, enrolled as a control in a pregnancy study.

CDR3 amino acids: CASSFLAEHTGELFF. DNA for the CDR3: TGTGCCAGCAGTTTCCTAGCGGAGCACACCGGGGAGCTGTTTTTT. V gene TRBV27 combines with J gene TRBJ2-2; TRBD2 matches 7 bases. V shed 3 bases, J shed 3 bases, and the junction held 4 bases outside the gene matches. The CDR3 is 15 amino acids. CDR1 and CDR2 (germline): MNHEY, SMNVEV (reference sequence).